The 27 T cell receptor beta chains below come from one sample, sequenced in a study of blood T cells in healthy people across ages. Using a J-beta primer mix together with a sample-barcoded 5' primer, a second PCR was run for roughly 7 to 11 cycles. TCRdb re-called the 5' RACE reads with MiXCR, one entry per CDR3 protein. This table holds over a million distinct CDR3 sequences, about 45% found once. The sequenced material came from blood. Source of these receptors: a woman aged 18-30 years in good health.

This CDR3 is CSAKGGGFTTDTQYF. The CDR3 DNA is TGCAGTGCTAAGGGTGGGGGGTTCACCACAGATACGCAGTATTTT. The V gene is TRBV20-1, the J gene TRBJ2-3; the D gene is possibly TRBD2 (6 bases). Looked up from germline, CDR1 is DFQATT and CDR2 is SNEGSKA (reference sequence). The ends were cut back, 4 bases at V and 2 bases at J, with 16 bases in the middle. This CDR3 region has 15 residues.

V and J are TRBV6-6 and TRBJ2-1, with D perhaps assigned TRBD1 or TRBD2 (5 bases each). Germline V lookup: CDR1 MNHNY, CDR2 SVGAGI (reference sequence). Trimming removed 6 bases from V and 3 bases from J, with 12 bases in between. The CDR3 spans 14 residues. The CDR3 is CASRGRRHYNEQFF. CDR3 in DNA: TGTGCCAGCAGGGGACGTCGACACTACAATGAGCAGTTCTTC.

The V call is TRBV2, the J call TRBJ2-7; D may be TRBD1 (5 bases). Germline CDR1 reads SNHLY; CDR2 reads FYNNEI. The V gene lost 3 bases and the J gene lost 2 bases, with 11 bases spanning the gap. CDR3 length: 14 amino acids. CDR3 coding DNA: TGTGCCAGCAGTGATTTGGACAAACCCTACGAGCAGTACTTC. Encoded protein: CASSDLDKPYEQYF.

The chain uses TRBV6-5 and TRBJ2-7; D perhaps matches TRBD2 (6 bases). The germline V and J ends were trimmed by 2 bases and 2 bases, with 13 bases remaining between them. There are 15 residues in the CDR3. In germline, CDR1 is MNHEY, CDR2 SVGAGI. Here the CDR3 reads CASSYRRVGTYEQYF. CDR3 in DNA: TGTGCCAGCAGTTACAGGAGGGTCGGTACCTACGAGCAGTACTTC.

V gene TRBV7-9 combines with J gene TRBJ2-1; 9 nucleotides align to TRBD2. Per the germline V gene, CDR1 is SEHNR and CDR2 is FQNEAQ (reference sequence). With V trimmed by 6 bases and J by 5 bases, 11 bases remained unmatched. The CDR3 runs 16 residues. In DNA form, the CDR3 reads TGTGCCAGCAGTCTCATAGCGGGGGTACCCGACAATGAGCAGTTCTTC. Protein product: CASSLIAGVPDNEQFF.

V usage is TRBV12-3 or TRBV12-4 and J usage is TRBJ1-5; D is undetermined. This CDR3 comprises 16 residues. V lost 2 bases to trimming and J lost 14 bases, with 25 bases between them. As DNA, the CDR3 is TGTGCCAGCAGTTTATATTTGGGGTCCAGCAATCAGTCCAAGCATTTT. It specifies CASSLYLGSSNQSKHF.

Many counts were recorded for this clonotype. V and J are TRBV6-1 and TRBJ2-1, with D possibly called TRBD1 or TRBD2 (6 bases each). Germline V gene sequence: CDR1 MNHNS, CDR2 SASEGT. Deletions cut 2 bases from V and 8 bases from J, with 13 bases between. CDR3 size: 14 residues. The CDR3 is CASSERGGWDEQFF. The CDR3 nucleotides read TGTGCCAGCAGTGAACGAGGGGGGTGGGATGAGCAGTTCTTC.

The chain uses TRBV6-2 or TRBV6-3 and TRBJ2-5; 8 bases are shared with TRBD1. CDR3 length: 15 amino acids. Trimming took 6 bases from V and 5 from J; bases not matched to a gene: 11. Germline V CDR1 and CDR2: MNHEY, SVGEGT. CDR3 amino acids: CASSDATGTGETQYF. CDR3 DNA: TGTGCCAGCAGCGATGCGACAGGGACAGGCGAGACCCAGTACTTC.

V usage is TRBV6-2 or TRBV6-3 and J usage is TRBJ2-5; possible D gene TRBD2, 5 bases. The CDR3 runs 15 residues. CDR1 MNHEY and CDR2 SVGEGT come from the germline V gene. The V gene lost 4 bases and the J gene lost 2 bases, with 14 bases spanning the gap. The CDR3 nucleotides are TGTGCCAGCAGTTGGAGACTACCTAAGCAAGAGACCCAGTACTTC. It is translated as CASSWRLPKQETQYF.

The count of this clonotype is one. Compared with germline, one end of the junction differs, possibly owing to a read error. In nucleotides, the CDR3 is TGTGCCGGGACAGGGGCCCAATCCTCTGGGACCAACGTCCTGACTTTC. This sequence encodes CAGTGAQSSGTNVLTF. The J gene is TRBJ2-6, the V gene TRBV6-6, with 10 bases identical to TRBD1. Germline values: CDR1 MNHNY, CDR2 SVGAGI (reference sequence). The CDR3 is 16 amino acids.

The chain couples TRBV4-3 to TRBJ1-2; D ambiguous. The germline CDR1 and CDR2 sequences are LGHNA and YSLEER. The CDR3 contains 14 residues. Trimming removed 1 base from V and 0 bases from J, with 6 bases in between. In DNA, the CDR3 is TGCGCCAGCAGCCAAGGCCGGCCTAACTATGGCTACACCTTC. Amino acids: CASSQGRPNYGYTF.

This clonotype turned up a few times. This chain links TRBV28 with TRBJ2-1; 7 bases align to TRBD2. The CDR3 consists of 14 residues. In germline, CDR1 is MDHEN, CDR2 SYDVKM. Trimming removed 4 bases from V and 6 bases from J; junction bases left unmatched: 6. CDR3 bases: TGTGCCAGCAGTTCCAGACTAGCTCCCAATGAGCAGTTCTTC. Its protein product is CASSSRLAPNEQFF. Looking up the rest from reference TRBV28 and TRBJ2-1 gives the full variable domain: DVKVTQSSRYLVKRTGEKVFLECVQDMDHENMFWYRQDPGLGLRLIYFSYDVKMKEKGDIPEGYSVSREKKERFSLILESASTNQTSMYLCASSSRLAPNEQFFGPGTRLTVL.

This clonotype has more than one count but fewer than ten. V and J are TRBV12-3 or TRBV12-4 and TRBJ2-2, with D possibly being TRBD2 (5 bases). V lost 6 bases, J lost 9 bases, and 11 bases lay in between. This CDR3 has 12 residues. This CDR3 is CASRRAARELFF. CDR3 in DNA: TGTGCCAGCAGGAGGGCCGCCCGGGAGCTGTTTTTT.

The chain links TRBV5-1 to TRBJ2-7, with a possible D match to TRBD2 (6 bases). This CDR3 is built from 15 residues. Looked up from germline, CDR1 is SGHRS and CDR2 is YFSETQ. Deletions cut 0 bases from V and 1 base from J, with 11 bases between. The DNA for the CDR3 is TGCGCCAGCAGCTTGGGCGCGGGACGATCCTACGAGCAGTACTTC. This encodes CASSLGAGRSYEQYF.

This chain connects TRBV4-3 to TRBJ1-1, with 9 bases identical to TRBD1. Germline CDR1 is LGHNA and CDR2 is YSLEER. This CDR3 has 13 residues. The V and J ends lost 8 bases and 5 bases, in that order; junction bases with no gene match: 6. CDR3 DNA: TGCGCCAGCTCTACAGGGGGCGAGACTGAAGCTTTCTTT. As protein: CASSTGGETEAFF.

The rearrangement uses TRBV6-1 and TRBJ2-1; 9 bases are shared with TRBD2. Unmatched junction bases numbered 19, after V lost 1 base and J lost 9 bases. CDR3 length equals 19 residues. Per the germline V gene, CDR1 is MNHNS and CDR2 is SASEGT. CDR3 in amino acids: CASSEERTPPAGGIGEQFF. The CDR3, as DNA: TGTGCCAGCAGTGAAGAGAGGACACCACCCGCGGGAGGGATCGGTGAGCAGTTCTTC.

The CDR3 coding sequence is TGCAGCTTGCTCGGCAGATATCAAGAGACCCAGTACTTC. Protein: CSLLGRYQETQYF. This rearrangement joins TRBV29-1 to TRBJ2-5; no firm D call. The CDR3 has 13 amino acids. Trimming took off 8 bases at V and 2 bases at J, with 15 bases between the two ends. Germline CDR1 and CDR2: SQVTM and ANQGSEA.

The rearrangement joins TRBV20-1 to TRBJ2-4, with 7 bases fitting TRBD1. The DNA end is a closer match to TRBJ2-5, so the J assignment may be wrong. CDR1 is DFQATT, CDR2 SNEGSKA, per germline (reference sequence). The CDR3 has 12 residues. This CDR3 reads CSAGPGGQTQYF. The CDR3 nucleotides are TGCAGTGCTGGTCCAGGGGGACAGACCCAGTACTTC.

The chain employs TRBV7-2 and TRBJ2-7, with a weak D call TRBD1 (6 bases). The germline gives CDR1 SGHTA, CDR2 FQGNSA. The CDR3 covers 16 residues. Deletions cut 6 bases from V and 0 bases from J, with 18 bases between. CDR3: CASSPGPWTASYEQYF. For the CDR3, the DNA is TGTGCCAGCAGTCCGGGTCCTTGGACAGCCTCCTACGAGCAGTACTTC.

The CDR3 DNA reads as TGCGCCAGCAGCTTGGCCGAACCGCAGGATACGCAGTATTTT. Translated, it gives CASSLAEPQDTQYF. V usage is TRBV5-1 and J usage is TRBJ2-3; D ambiguous. The CDR3 is 14 amino acids. CDR1 is SGHRS, CDR2 YFSETQ, per germline. The V and J ends lost 0 bases and 6 bases respectively, with 11 bases between them.

The sample holds many counts of this clonotype. The chain joins TRBV4-3 to TRBJ2-5, with a tentative D call TRBD2 (6 bases). Per the germline V gene, CDR1 is LGHNA and CDR2 is YSLEER. The V and J ends lost 4 bases and 6 bases respectively, with 24 bases between them. CDR3 size: 17 residues. The CDR3 DNA reads as TGCGCCAGCAGCCCCTGGGGCGCTAGCGATTTCGGAAAGACCCAGTACTTC. It translates to CASSPWGASDFGKTQYF.

The J gene is TRBJ2-1, the V gene TRBV6-5; D uncertain. Germline CDR1 is MNHEY and CDR2 is SVGAGI. V was trimmed by 4 bases and J by 1 base, leaving 11 bases between them. The CDR3 totals 15 residues. The CDR3 sequence is CASSSEVWSYNEQFF. DNA for the CDR3: TGTGCCAGCAGTTCAGAAGTTTGGTCCTACAATGAGCAGTTCTTC.

This clonotype was seen a few times. V gene TRBV27 combines with J gene TRBJ1-2; tentatively, D is TRBD1 (5 bases). The CDR3 has 13 amino acids. Per the germline V gene, CDR1 is MNHEY and CDR2 is SMNVEV (reference sequence). V was pared by 3 bases and J by 3 bases, with 8 bases between. CDR3 in amino acids: CASSFSQDYGYTF. CDR3 coding DNA: TGTGCCAGCAGTTTTTCACAGGACTATGGCTACACCTTC.

This sequence joins TRBV6-2 or TRBV6-3 and TRBJ2-1, with TRBD2 as a possible D gene (5 bases). Deletions cut 10 bases from V and 6 bases from J, with 19 bases between. There are 14 residues in the CDR3. Germline-derived CDR1 and CDR2 are MNHEY and SVGEGT. This chain's CDR3 is CATNSGLPINEQFF. CDR3 sequence (DNA): TGTGCCACCAACAGCGGCCTCCCGATCAATGAGCAGTTCTTC.

This clonotype was counted between two and nine times. The genes are TRBV7-9 and TRBJ2-4; D could derive from TRBD1 or TRBD2 (5 bases each). The J call may be wrong; the DNA end is better matched by TRBJ2-7. Per germline, CDR1 SEHNR and CDR2 FQNEAQ (reference sequence). The length of the CDR3 is 15 residues. The CDR3 sequence: CASSSRQTNPYEQYF. The CDR3 DNA is TGTGCCAGCAGCTCCAGACAGACTAATCCCTACGAGCAGTACTTC.

Only one count was recorded for this clonotype. At one boundary the junction diverges from the germline segment, which might be a read error. The chain carries TRBV27 and TRBJ2-3; D unclear. This CDR3 spans 14 amino acids. Germline loops: CDR1 MNHEY, CDR2 SMNVEV (reference sequence). The DNA for the CDR3 is TGTGCCTGCAGTTCCCCTGGGCCTACAGATACGCAGTATTTT. It codes for CACSSPGPTDTQYF.

At least ten counts were recorded for this clonotype. The V gene is TRBV6-1, the J gene TRBJ1-6, with D perhaps matching TRBD1 (6 bases). Germline CDR1 reads MNHNS; CDR2 reads SASEGT. The V and J ends lost 5 bases and 9 bases respectively, with 11 bases between them. CDR3 length: 13 residues. CDR3 region: CASSPQGSSPLHF. For the CDR3, the DNA is TGTGCCAGCAGTCCGCAGGGGTCTTCACCCCTCCACTTT.